A selection of T cell receptor beta chains follows, all from one sample in a study of human CD8 memory T cell subsets. TCRdb reprocessed the 5' RACE reads and stores each CDR3 protein as one record, lacking DNA. Its table records approximately 11,000 distinct CDR3 sequences. Sequences were obtained from CD8+ stem-like memory T cells (TSCM and TCM) sorted from PBMCs. The origin of the receptors is a human donor in good health. Both conserved end residues are part of each CDR3. Part of the rows lack a size; the others show once, few, many or a class for expanded clones.

CDR3 protein: CSVTEMDRPDGELFF
J gene: TRBJ2-2
clone size: .
V gene: TRBV29-1

CDR3 protein: CASSSPRDRVNTGELFF
J gene: TRBJ2-2
clone size: .
V gene: TRBV7-8

CDR3 protein: CASSTPGDEQFF
J gene: TRBJ2-1
clone size: .
V gene: TRBV7-8

CDR3 protein: CASSYQKERGFYEQYF
J gene: TRBJ2-7
clone size: .
V gene: TRBV6-6

CDR3 protein: CSVEATGGYGNEQFF
J gene: TRBJ2-1
clone size: medium-sized
V gene: TRBV29-1

CDR3 protein: CASSLGGNEQFF
J gene: TRBJ2-1
clone size: medium-sized
V gene: TRBV27

CDR3 protein: CSATRGSGNEQFF
J gene: TRBJ2-1
clone size: .
V gene: TRBV20-1

CDR3 protein: CASTHGGGQGDEQFF
J gene: TRBJ2-1
clone size: .
V gene: TRBV9

CDR3 protein: CASSPPPGLGTDTQYF
J gene: TRBJ2-3
clone size: .
V gene: TRBV7-9

CDR3 protein: CASSTGSSLNEQFF
J gene: TRBJ2-1
clone size: medium-sized
V gene: TRBV7-3

CDR3 protein: CASSLGSDNEQFF
J gene: TRBJ2-1
clone size: .
V gene: TRBV28

CDR3 protein: CSAGRGTEAFF
J gene: TRBJ1-1
clone size: .
V gene: TRBV20-1

CDR3 protein: CASSPRAMGDSPLHF
J gene: TRBJ1-6
clone size: .
V gene: TRBV28

CDR3 protein: CARIAYPSGSGEWETQYF
J gene: TRBJ2-5
clone size: .
V gene: TRBV28

CDR3 protein: CASSVLGGQETQYF
J gene: TRBJ2-5
clone size: .
V gene: TRBV9

CDR3 protein: CASSLAEYGSHEQYF
J gene: TRBJ2-7
clone size: .
V gene: TRBV7-9

CDR3 protein: CASSLRAASTDTQYF
J gene: TRBJ2-3
clone size: .
V gene: TRBV28

CDR3 protein: CASSDGTVYNEQFF
J gene: TRBJ2-1
clone size: .
V gene: TRBV28

CDR3 protein: CASSGRKVGPGIPSSYEQYF
J gene: TRBJ2-7
clone size: .
V gene: TRBV5-1

CDR3 protein: CASSKDRALAGEQFF
J gene: TRBJ2-1
clone size: .
V gene: TRBV5-1

CDR3 protein: CATRDRGTEAFF
J gene: TRBJ1-1
clone size: .
V gene: TRBV28

CDR3 protein: CSALLTPTYEQYF
J gene: TRBJ2-7
clone size: .
V gene: TRBV29-1

CDR3 protein: CASSLEEGAQSYRAFF
J gene: TRBJ1-1
clone size: .
V gene: TRBV5-1

CDR3 protein: CASSLGGADPWDTEAFF
J gene: TRBJ1-1
clone size: medium-sized
V gene: TRBV19

CDR3 protein: CASSPRAGQGARGSYNEQFF
J gene: TRBJ2-1
clone size: .
V gene: TRBV4-1

CDR3 protein: CSVETGDNYGYTF
J gene: TRBJ1-2
clone size: .
V gene: TRBV29-1

CDR3 protein: CAIRGSSYNEQFF
J gene: TRBJ2-1
clone size: .
V gene: TRBV10-3

CDR3 protein: CSVGTGTGELFF
J gene: TRBJ2-2
clone size: medium-sized
V gene: TRBV29-1

CDR3 protein: CASSKDGYEQYF
J gene: TRBJ2-7
clone size: .
V gene: TRBV5-5

CDR3 protein: CSARDLQGYTEAFF
J gene: TRBJ1-1
clone size: .
V gene: TRBV20-1

CDR3 protein: CASSLGSSLAYEQYF
J gene: TRBJ2-7
clone size: large
V gene: TRBV5-1

CDR3 protein: CASRTGTVNQPQHF
J gene: TRBJ1-5
clone size: .
V gene: TRBV6-6

CDR3 protein: CASSVGTVYEQYF
J gene: TRBJ2-7
clone size: .
V gene: TRBV9

CDR3 protein: CSVDVGQGIYEQYF
J gene: TRBJ2-7
clone size: medium-sized
V gene: TRBV29-1

CDR3 protein: CATNSGRPTGELFF
J gene: TRBJ2-2
clone size: medium-sized
V gene: TRBV15

CDR3 protein: CASTIGTLGGKLFF
J gene: TRBJ1-4
clone size: .
V gene: TRBV28

CDR3 protein: CASSAVQERTDTQYF
J gene: TRBJ2-3
clone size: .
V gene: TRBV9

CDR3 protein: CASSVGGNYGYTF
J gene: TRBJ1-2
clone size: .
V gene: TRBV9

CDR3 protein: CSARDLELTGDEQYF
J gene: TRBJ2-7
clone size: medium-sized
V gene: TRBV20-1

CDR3 protein: CASSLDGGPRGYTF
J gene: TRBJ1-2
clone size: .
V gene: TRBV5-4

CDR3 protein: CASSSTPGQIVANYGYTF
J gene: TRBJ1-2
clone size: .
V gene: TRBV7-9

CDR3 protein: CASSVGFSGANTGELFF
J gene: TRBJ2-2
clone size: .
V gene: TRBV9

CDR3 protein: CSALTHRGSYEQYF
J gene: TRBJ2-7
clone size: .
V gene: TRBV20-1

CDR3 protein: CASSGRLHEDTQYF
J gene: TRBJ2-3
clone size: .
V gene: TRBV2

CDR3 protein: CASSVGGTATEAFF
J gene: TRBJ1-1
clone size: .
V gene: TRBV9

CDR3 protein: CASSLVEQGAQETQYF
J gene: TRBJ2-5
clone size: .
V gene: TRBV7-8

CDR3 protein: CAWSPPSAGAYEQYF
J gene: TRBJ2-7
clone size: .
V gene: TRBV30

CDR3 protein: CASSDPGSSDTQYF
J gene: TRBJ2-3
clone size: .
V gene: TRBV2

CDR3 protein: CASSLASGKNTGELFF
J gene: TRBJ2-2
clone size: .
V gene: TRBV23-1

CDR3 protein: CSERHPGDNTDTQYF
J gene: TRBJ2-3
clone size: medium-sized
V gene: TRBV29-1

CDR3 protein: CASSTMRGDTEAFF
J gene: TRBJ1-1
clone size: .
V gene: TRBV3-1

CDR3 protein: CASLGTEKYTDTQYF
J gene: TRBJ2-3
clone size: .
V gene: TRBV28

CDR3 protein: CASSETVGPGTSGYEQYF
J gene: TRBJ2-7
clone size: .
V gene: TRBV14

CDR3 protein: CASSYGTGANQPQHF
J gene: TRBJ1-5
clone size: .
V gene: TRBV6-6

CDR3 protein: CASSFQRTGGYTGELFF
J gene: TRBJ2-2
clone size: .
V gene: TRBV11-1

CDR3 protein: CASSDWTFTGELFF
J gene: TRBJ2-2
clone size: .
V gene: TRBV6-1

CDR3 protein: CSVEEGWNTGELFF
J gene: TRBJ2-2
clone size: .
V gene: TRBV29-1